These 10 T cell receptor beta chains were all obtained from the same sample, sequenced in a study of immune evolution from preneoplasia to lung adenocarcinoma. The method was immunoSEQ multiplex PCR; TCRdb's version includes in-frame clones alone and lacks a portion of them. The table lists thousands of clones, roughly 88% of them singletons. The sequenced sample was FFPE minimally invasive lung adenocarcinoma tissue. The receptors originated from a person aged 70 to 85 with lung adenocarcinoma.

The rearrangement joins TRBV7-3 to TRBJ1-1, with D maybe TRBD1 (6 bases). The CDR3 runs 15 residues. Germline CDR1 reads SGHTA; CDR2 reads FQGTGA. Between the trimmed V and J ends, which lost 5 bases and 2 bases, there was a span of 15 bases. The CDR3 nucleotides read TGTGCCAGCAGCCCAGGAATGGGGGCTAACACTGAAGCTTTCTTT. Its protein product is CASSPGMGANTEAFF.

This chain connects TRBV5-5 to TRBJ2-3, with unresolved D. Between the trimmed V and J ends, which lost 5 bases and 2 bases, there was a span of 9 bases. Per germline, CDR1 SGHKS and CDR2 YYEKEE (reference sequence). This CDR3 region has 13 residues. CDR3 sequence: CASRTASTDTQYF. CDR3 in DNA: TGTGCCAGCAGAACGGCCTCCACAGATACGCAGTATTTT.

This sequence joins TRBV4-2 and TRBJ2-3; D is unresolved. Germline V gene lookup returns CDR1 LGHNA and CDR2 YNFKEQ. This CDR3 contains 17 residues. Trimming removed 0 bases from V and 4 bases from J, with 17 bases in between. CDR3 residues: CASSQDPRQPRADTQYF. DNA for the CDR3: TGTGCCAGCAGCCAAGATCCCAGGCAGCCACGGGCAGATACGCAGTATTTT.

This clone is a singleton in its sample. The chain carries TRBV27 and TRBJ1-2, with 12 bases fitting TRBD1. The germline V gene has CDR1 MNHEY and CDR2 SMNVEV (reference sequence). The CDR3 runs 14 residues. With V trimmed by 4 bases and J by 7 bases, 4 bases remained unmatched. Written as DNA, the CDR3 is TGTGCCAGCAGTTCTCCGGGACAGGGGGCTGGCTACACCTTC. Translated: CASSSPGQGAGYTF.

The J gene is TRBJ1-1, the V gene TRBV18, with unresolved D. The CDR3 covers 16 residues. With 1 base removed from V and 2 bases from J, the gap between germline ends came to 14 bases. Germline-derived CDR1 and CDR2 are KGHSH and LQKENI. In DNA form, the CDR3 reads TGTGCCAGCTCACCACGGATGGTAGGGAGTAACACTGAAGCTTTCTTT. Translated: CASSPRMVGSNTEAFF.

This sequence joins TRBV2 and TRBJ1-1, with D perhaps matching TRBD1 (5 bases). CDR1 and CDR2 from the germline V gene are SNHLY and FYNNEI. The V and J ends lost 6 bases and 0 bases respectively, with 11 bases between them. This CDR3 region has 14 residues. CDR3: CASRPGRMNTEAFF. CDR3 nucleotides: TGTGCCAGCAGGCCGGGACGGATGAACACTGAAGCTTTCTTT.

The rearrangement links TRBV5-4 to TRBJ2-7; weak D call: TRBD1 (5 bases). This CDR3 contains 14 residues. V was shortened by 0 bases and J by 0 bases, with 7 bases between the two germline ends. The germline CDR1 and CDR2 sequences are SGHNT and YYREEE (reference sequence). Here the CDR3 reads CASSLDRSSYEQYF. CDR3 nucleotide sequence: TGTGCCAGCAGCTTGGACAGGAGCTCCTACGAGCAGTACTTC.

The genes are TRBV6-4 and TRBJ1-1, with a weak D call TRBD1 (5 bases). V gave up 6 bases and J gave up 1 base, with 9 bases separating them. The CDR3 consists of 13 residues. Per germline, CDR1 MRHNA and CDR2 SNTAGT. As DNA, the CDR3 is TGTGCCAGCAGCTTGCAGGGGAACACTGAAGCTTTCTTT. Its translation is CASSLQGNTEAFF.

A few counts support this clone. The chain recombines TRBV2 with TRBJ2-5, with unresolved D. The CDR3 consists of 14 residues. V was pared by 7 bases and J by 5 bases, with 17 bases between. The germline gives CDR1 SNHLY, CDR2 FYNNEI. CDR3 protein: CASKLGPSRETQYF. CDR3 bases: TGTGCCAGCAAGCTGGGCCCTTCCCGGGAGACCCAGTACTTC.

The gene calls are TRBV5-1 and TRBJ2-5, with 7 bases aligning to TRBD2. The CDR3 is 15 amino acids. Germline V gene sequence: CDR1 SGHRS, CDR2 YFSETQ. V lost 2 bases and J lost 0; bases outside the gene matches: 4. CDR3 loop: CASSFPSGNQETQYF. The CDR3 DNA reads TGCGCCAGCAGCTTCCCTAGCGGTAACCAAGAGACCCAGTACTTC. The complete variable domain, with remaining parts taken from reference TRBV5-1 and TRBJ2-5, reads KAGVTQTPRYLIKTRGQQVTLSCSPISGHRSVSWYQQTPGQGLQFLFEYFSETQRNKGNFPGRFSGRQFSNSRSEMNVSTLELGDSALYLCASSFPSGNQETQYFGPGTRLLVL.